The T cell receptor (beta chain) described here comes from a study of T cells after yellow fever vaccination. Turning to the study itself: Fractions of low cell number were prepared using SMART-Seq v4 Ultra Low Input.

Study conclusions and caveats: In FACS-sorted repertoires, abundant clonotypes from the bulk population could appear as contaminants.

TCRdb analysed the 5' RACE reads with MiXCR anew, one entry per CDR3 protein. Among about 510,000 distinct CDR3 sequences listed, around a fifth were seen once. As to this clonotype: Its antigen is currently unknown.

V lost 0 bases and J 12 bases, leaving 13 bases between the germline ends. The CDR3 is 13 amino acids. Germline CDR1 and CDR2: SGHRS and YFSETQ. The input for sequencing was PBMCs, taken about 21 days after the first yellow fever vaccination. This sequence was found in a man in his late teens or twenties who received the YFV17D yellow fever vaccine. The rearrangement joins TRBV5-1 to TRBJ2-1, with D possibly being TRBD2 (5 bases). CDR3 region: CASSLEDPEVQFF. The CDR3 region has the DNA TGCGCCAGCAGCTTGGAGGATCCGGAGGTGCAGTTCTTC.